One sample yielded the 5 T cell receptor beta chains listed below, sequenced in a study of T cells in Graves' hyperthyroidism and ophthalmopathy. Template material for amplifying TCR beta CDR3 regions consisted of RNA transcripts. TCR CDR3 regions were first amplified by RT-PCR with HTBI primers. TCRdb fed the multiplex PCR reads into MiXCR, producing one record per CDR3 protein. The sample lists about 600,000 distinct CDR3 sequences, 14% occurring once. The specimen sequenced was blood. The receptors shown here come from a woman aged 18-35 years with Graves' ophthalmopathy.

The chain is built from TRBV12-3 or TRBV12-4 and TRBJ2-1; 9 bases agree with TRBD2. The CDR3 length is 16 residues. V trimming: 3 bases; J trimming: 7 bases; junction bases outside the gene matches: 10. This CDR3 is CASSFRRGRGANEQFF. CDR3 sequence (DNA): TGTGCCAGCAGTTTTCGTCGCGGGAGGGGGGCGAATGAGCAGTTCTTC.

This clonotype showed up many times. This sequence joins TRBV2 and TRBJ2-2; D remains ambiguous. Germline V gene sequence: CDR1 SNHLY, CDR2 FYNNEI. The CDR3 contains 12 residues. V was cut by 2 bases and J by 9 bases, with 7 bases left in between. The CDR3 spells CASSETSRELFF. The DNA of the CDR3 is TGTGCCAGCAGTGAAACCTCGAGGGAGCTGTTTTTT.

The rearrangement joins TRBV5-1 to TRBJ1-3; a weak D match, TRBD1 (6 bases). The V gene lost 0 bases and the J gene lost 2 bases, with 9 bases spanning the gap. The CDR3 is 15 amino acids. Germline CDR1 SGHRS, CDR2 YFSETQ. CDR3 in amino acids: CASSLEGEPGNTIYF. The DNA for the CDR3 is TGCGCCAGCAGCTTGGAGGGGGAGCCTGGAAACACCATATATTTT.

This clonotype was counted many times. The V call is TRBV5-1, the J call TRBJ2-7, with TRBD1 identical over 7 bases. The V and J ends lost 4 bases and 2 bases, in that order; junction bases with no gene match: 9. The length of the CDR3 is 15 residues. Looked up from germline, CDR1 is SGHRS and CDR2 is YFSETQ. DNA of the CDR3: TGCGCCAGCAGCCCAGGACAGGAAGGAACCTACGAGCAGTACTTC. It is translated as CASSPGQEGTYEQYF.

This clonotype was picked up a small number of times. The chain uses TRBV7-2 and TRBJ2-7, with 9 bases aligning to TRBD2. Germline loops: CDR1 SGHTA, CDR2 FQGNSA. V was clipped by 1 base and J by 5 bases; unmatched bases: 9. CDR3 length equals 16 residues. The CDR3 nucleotides read TGTGCCAGCAGCTTAGTTGCTAGCGGGGCCCTAAACGAGCAGTACTTC. Residues: CASSLVASGALNEQYF.